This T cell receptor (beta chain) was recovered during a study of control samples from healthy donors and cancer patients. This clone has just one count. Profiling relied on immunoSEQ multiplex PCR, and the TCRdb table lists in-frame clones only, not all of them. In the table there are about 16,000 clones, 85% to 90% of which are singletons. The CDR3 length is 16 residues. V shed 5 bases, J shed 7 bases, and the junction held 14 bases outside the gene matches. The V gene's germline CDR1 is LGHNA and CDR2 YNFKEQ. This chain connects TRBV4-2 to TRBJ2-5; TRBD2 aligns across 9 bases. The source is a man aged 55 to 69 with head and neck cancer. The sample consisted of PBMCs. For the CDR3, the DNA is TGTGCCAGCAGCGGGGGGGTAGCGGGGGCCGGTGGGACCCAGTACTTC. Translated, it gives CASSGGVAGAGGTQYF.